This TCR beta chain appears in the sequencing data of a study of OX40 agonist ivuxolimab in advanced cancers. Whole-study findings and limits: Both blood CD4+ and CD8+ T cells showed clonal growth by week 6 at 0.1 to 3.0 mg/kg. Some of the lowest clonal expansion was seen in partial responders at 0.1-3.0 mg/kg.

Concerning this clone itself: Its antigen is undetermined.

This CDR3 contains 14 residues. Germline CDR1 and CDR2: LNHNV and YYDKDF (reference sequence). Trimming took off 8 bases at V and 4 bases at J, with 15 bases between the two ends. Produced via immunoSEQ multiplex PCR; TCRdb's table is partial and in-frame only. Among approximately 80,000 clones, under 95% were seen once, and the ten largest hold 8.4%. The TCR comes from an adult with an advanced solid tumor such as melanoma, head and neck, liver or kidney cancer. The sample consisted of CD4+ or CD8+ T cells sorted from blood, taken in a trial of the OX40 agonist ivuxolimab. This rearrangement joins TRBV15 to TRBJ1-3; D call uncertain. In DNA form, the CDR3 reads TGTGCCACCGGGGTCGGGATTGCGGGAAACACCATATATTTT. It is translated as CATGVGIAGNTIYF.